This T cell receptor beta chain appears in the sequencing data of a study of blood T cell repertoires in COVID-19. Whole-study context: Samples of COVID-19 (acute and convalescent) were obtained from the United States, Italy and Spain. In each case, the material was cDNA or gDNA derived from T cells, B-cell-depleted T cells, or PBMCs.

Original methodology: Cell counts per sample came from amplifying reference gene primers. Some clones are missing from TCRdb's copy, which holds only in-frame ones; the method was immunoSEQ multiplex PCR. V, J and clone size reflect that table, while D and trimming were determined from the DNA. The sample holds 190,000 or so clones, 82% seen once. The table lists this clone with a count of one. Trimming removed 10 bases from V and 7 bases from J, with 17 bases in between. In germline, CDR1 is LNHDA, CDR2 SQIVND (reference sequence). This CDR3 contains 13 residues. The gene calls are TRBV19 and TRBJ2-1; possible D gene TRBD2, 6 bases. The material sequenced was peripheral blood. This clonotype was sampled from a human donor with acute or convalescent COVID-19. The donor label of this sample is uncertain. CDR3 protein: CATQRDGGNEQFF. The CDR3 bases are TGTGCCACTCAGCGAGATGGGGGGAATGAGCAGTTCTTC. The entire variable domain, with the rest obtained from reference TRBV19 and TRBJ2-1, is as follows: DGGITQSPKYLFRKEGQNVTLSCEQNLNHDAMYWYRQDPGQGLRLIYYSQIVNDFQKGDIAEGYSVSREKKESFPLTVTSAQKNPTAFYLCATQRDGGNEQFFGPGTRLTVL.